Below are 27 T cell receptor beta chains sequenced from a single sample in a study of blood T cell repertoires in COVID-19. Generated by immunoSEQ multiplex PCR, the TCRdb table keeps only in-frame clones and is missing some. The sample holds about 210,000 clones, more than 75% seen once. Sequencing was carried out using peripheral blood. The source is a woman in her 70s with COVID-19, enrolled during active disease.

The rearrangement joins TRBV19 to TRBJ1-5; TRBD1 matches 9 bases. The CDR3 extends over 16 amino acids. J lost 7 bases, V lost 5 bases, and 12 bases had no gene match. CDR1 and CDR2 from the germline V gene are LNHDA and SQIVND (reference sequence). CDR3 protein: CASSVVGQGRRQPQHF. CDR3 DNA sequence: TGTGCCAGTAGTGTCGTGGGACAGGGCCGACGACAGCCCCAGCATTTT.

The J gene is TRBJ2-5, the V gene TRBV18; TRBD2 might be the D (5 bases). CDR1 and CDR2 from the germline V gene are KGHSH and LQKENI. With 4 bases removed from V and 5 bases from J, the gap between germline ends came to 11 bases. This CDR3 has 13 residues. CDR3 nucleotides: TGTGCCAGCTCACAGGTCGCGGGCGAGACCCAGTACTTC. Translation: CASSQVAGETQYF.

This chain links TRBV6-2 or TRBV6-3 with TRBJ2-7; the D gene is possibly TRBD1 (5 bases). The germline gives CDR1 MNHEY, CDR2 SVGEGT. The V end was cut by 0 bases, the J end by 3 bases, with 9 bases between. CDR3 size: 14 residues. This CDR3 reads CASSYSPTVYEQYF. CDR3 sequence (DNA): TGTGCCAGCAGTTACTCGCCGACAGTCTACGAGCAGTACTTC.

The chain couples TRBV3-1 (or the pseudogene TRBV3-2) to TRBJ1-1, with a tentative D call TRBD1 (5 bases). CDR3 length: 13 residues. Germline loops: CDR1 LGHDT, CDR2 YNNKEL (reference sequence). V lost 1 base, J lost 6 bases, and 9 bases lay in between. The CDR3 is CASSQVAGAEAFF. As DNA, the CDR3 is TGTGCCAGCAGCCAAGTAGCGGGGGCTGAAGCTTTCTTT.

The sample holds a few counts of this clone. The CDR3 nucleotides read TGCGCCAGCAGCTTGGTCGGGGTCCTCGCGGGAGTGGACCAAGAGACCCAGTACTTC. Its translation is CASSLVGVLAGVDQETQYF. The chain links TRBV5-1 to TRBJ2-5; 7 bases line up with TRBD2. Trimming removed 0 bases from V and 0 bases from J; junction bases left unmatched: 14. Germline CDR1 is SGHRS and CDR2 is YFSETQ. CDR3 length equals 19 residues.

The chain couples TRBV5-1 to TRBJ2-2; 9 bases are a match to TRBD1. The CDR3 contains 16 residues. The germline CDR1 and CDR2 sequences are SGHRS and YFSETQ. The J segment lost 6 bases and the V segment lost 3 bases, leaving 9 bases of the junction unmatched. CDR3 protein: CASSWAGTGNSGELFF. The CDR3 DNA reads as TGCGCCAGCAGCTGGGCCGGGACAGGGAATTCCGGGGAGCTGTTTTTT. The whole variable domain, remainder taken from reference TRBV5-1 and TRBJ2-2, is KAGVTQTPRYLIKTRGQQVTLSCSPISGHRSVSWYQQTPGQGLQFLFEYFSETQRNKGNFPGRFSGRQFSNSRSEMNVSTLELGDSALYLCASSWAGTGNSGELFFGEGSRLTVL.

Notes on this clone: Other DNA sequences in the same sample also yield this CDR3. The genes are TRBV3-1 (or the pseudogene TRBV3-2) and TRBJ2-7; D is ambiguous. The V end was cut by 1 base, the J end by 6 bases, with 7 bases between. Germline values: CDR1 LGHDT, CDR2 YNNKEL (reference sequence). The CDR3 extends over 12 amino acids. The CDR3 DNA reads as TGTGCCAGCAGCCAAGTACCCGGCGAGCAGTACTTC. This sequence encodes CASSQVPGEQYF.

The J gene is TRBJ1-1, the V gene TRBV19, with TRBD1 identical over 8 bases. Per germline, CDR1 LNHDA and CDR2 SQIVND (reference sequence). V was clipped by 3 bases and J by 1 base; unmatched bases: 10. This CDR3 has 17 residues. CDR3 region: CASSIFWGGQENTEAFF. In nucleotides, the CDR3 is TGTGCCAGTAGTATCTTTTGGGGGGGACAGGAGAACACTGAAGCTTTCTTT.

This clone was counted between two and nine times. The chain uses TRBV5-1 and TRBJ1-5, with TRBD1 as a possible D gene (5 bases). This CDR3 is 15 amino acids long. Looked up from germline, CDR1 is SGHRS and CDR2 is YFSETQ. Trimming pared 0 bases from V and 1 base from J, leaving 8 bases between. Written as DNA, the CDR3 is TGCGCCAGCAGCTTGGAGGGGCAGAGCAATCAGCCCCAGCATTTT. The encoded protein is CASSLEGQSNQPQHF.

The chain is built from TRBV19 and TRBJ1-1, with 7 bases aligning to TRBD1. This CDR3 contains 15 residues. Trimming took 3 bases from V and 1 from J; bases not matched to a gene: 5. Germline V gene lookup returns CDR1 LNHDA and CDR2 SQIVND (reference sequence). CDR3 nucleotides: TGTGCCAGTAGTATTAGGGCAGGGGGGAACACTGAAGCTTTCTTT. Protein: CASSIRAGGNTEAFF.

This clone was seen only once. The chain carries TRBV4-3 and TRBJ1-2; 7 nucleotides line up with TRBD1. This CDR3 contains 17 residues. J was trimmed by 0 bases and V by 1 base; bases with no gene match: 8. Germline V gene lookup returns CDR1 LGHNA and CDR2 YSLEER. In nucleotides, the CDR3 is TGCGCCAGCAGCCAAGTACGACAGGGAGCAACTAACTATGGCTACACCTTC. Its protein is CASSQVRQGATNYGYTF.

This chain uses TRBV9 with TRBJ2-1, with D possibly TRBD2 on 5 matching bases. Trimming cost V 8 bases and J 0 bases, with 12 bases left between them. Germline V gene lookup returns CDR1 SGDLS and CDR2 YYNGEE. The length of the CDR3 is 14 residues. The CDR3 sequence is CASTRGSSYNEQFF. The CDR3, as DNA: TGTGCCAGTACCCGGGGTAGCTCCTACAATGAGCAGTTCTTC.

The chain carries TRBV29-1 and TRBJ2-7, with D possibly being TRBD1 (5 bases). Germline lookup yields CDR1 SQVTM and CDR2 ANQGSEA. Trimming removed 0 bases from V and 1 base from J, with 10 bases in between. This CDR3 has 14 amino acids. The CDR3 here is CSVEDHTGSYEQYF. The CDR3 DNA sequence: TGCAGCGTTGAAGATCATACAGGTTCCTACGAGCAGTACTTC.

This clone was counted between two and nine times. The chain carries TRBV3-1 (or the pseudogene TRBV3-2) and TRBJ2-7; 16 bases are shared with TRBD2. CDR1 and CDR2 from the germline V gene are LGHDT and YNNKEL (reference sequence). CDR3 size: 14 residues. Germline trimming cut 3 bases from V and 12 bases from J; bases unmatched to any gene: 5. The CDR3 region has the DNA TGTGCCAGCAGCCATGGGACTAGCGGGAGGGGGGCGTACTTC. It is translated as CASSHGTSGRGAYF.

CDR3 region: CASSDLDRGWDTEAFF. The CDR3 nucleotides are TGTGCCAGCAGTGACTTGGACAGGGGGTGGGACACTGAAGCTTTCTTT. The rearrangement joins TRBV6-1 to TRBJ1-1, with 10 bases identical to TRBD1. CDR3 size: 16 residues. The V gene end was trimmed by 3 bases and the J gene end by 3 bases; junction bases not matched to a gene: 7. The germline CDR1 and CDR2 sequences are MNHNS and SASEGT.

The V call is TRBV6-5, the J call TRBJ2-7, with a tentative D call TRBD2 (6 bases). Germline V gene data show CDR1 as MNHEY and CDR2 as SVGAGI. The CDR3 contains 11 residues. V was pared by 6 bases and J by 6 bases, with 9 bases between. This CDR3 reads CASSAGSEQYF. The CDR3 bases are TGTGCCAGCAGCGCCGGGAGCGAGCAGTACTTC.

DNA of the CDR3: TGTGCCAGCAGCGGAACAGGGGCAACTAATGAAAAACTGTTTTTT. Protein: CASSGTGATNEKLFF. The rearrangement joins TRBV5-4 to TRBJ1-4, with 7 bases fitting TRBD1. Unmatched junction bases numbered 3, after V lost 4 bases and J lost 0 bases. The CDR3 totals 15 residues. CDR1 is SGHNT, CDR2 YYREEE, per germline (reference sequence).

The chain couples TRBV27 to TRBJ2-7; 8 bases are a match to TRBD1. Germline V lookup: CDR1 MNHEY, CDR2 SMNVEV (reference sequence). The CDR3 has 17 amino acids. V lost 1 base and J lost 2; bases outside the gene matches: 10. Written as DNA, the CDR3 is TGTGCCAGCAGTTTATATTTCGCGGGGACAGGACCCTACGAGCAGTACTTC. Its protein is CASSLYFAGTGPYEQYF.

The chain joins TRBV2 to TRBJ2-7; 8 nucleotides line up with TRBD1. With 8 bases clipped from V and 1 base from J, the junction kept 4 bases outside the gene matches. The CDR3 has 13 amino acids. Germline CDR1 SNHLY, CDR2 FYNNEI. CDR3 sequence reads: CASGRDRSYEQYF. In DNA form, the CDR3 reads TGTGCCAGCGGTCGGGACAGGTCCTACGAGCAGTACTTC.

The chain has TRBV9 and TRBJ2-1; 8 nucleotides match TRBD2. The V gene's germline CDR1 is SGDLS and CDR2 YYNGEE. V was pared by 4 bases and J by 0 bases, with 6 bases of the junction left unmatched. The CDR3 runs 16 residues. The CDR3 sequence is CASSPPGLASYNEQFF. The DNA of the CDR3 is TGTGCCAGCAGCCCCCCAGGACTAGCCTCCTACAATGAGCAGTTCTTC.

CDR3 residues: CASSLAGTGRTGELFF. CDR3 sequence (DNA): TGTGCCAGCAGTTTAGCGGGGACAGGGAGGACCGGGGAGCTGTTTTTT. The chain has TRBV28 and TRBJ2-2, with TRBD1 matching over 9 bases. The J segment lost 5 bases and the V segment lost 2 bases, leaving 6 bases of the junction unmatched. The CDR3 sequence is 16 residues long. CDR1 is MDHEN, CDR2 SYDVKM, per germline. Full variable domain (remainder filled in from reference TRBV28 and TRBJ2-2): DVKVTQSSRYLVKRTGEKVFLECVQDMDHENMFWYRQDPGLGLRLIYFSYDVKMKEKGDIPEGYSVSREKKERFSLILESASTNQTSMYLCASSLAGTGRTGELFFGEGSRLTVL.

The chain uses TRBV24-1 and TRBJ1-4; no reliable D call. The germline CDR1 and CDR2 sequences are KGHDR and SFDVKD. The CDR3 is 14 amino acids. V was shortened by 3 bases and J by 5 bases, with 9 bases between the two germline ends. The CDR3 protein is CATSDPRLNEKLFF. CDR3 bases: TGTGCCACCAGTGATCCCAGACTCAATGAAAAACTGTTTTTT.

This clone occurred many times. Other DNA sequences from this sample encode an identical CDR3 as well. The chain links TRBV14 to TRBJ2-2, with 9 positions matching TRBD2. Trimming at V came to 0 bases and at J to 8 bases, leaving 7 bases not matched to a gene. CDR1 and CDR2 from the germline V gene are SGHDN and FVKESK. CDR3 size: 16 residues. CDR3 protein: CASSQEVAGENGELFF. CDR3 in DNA: TGTGCCAGCAGCCAAGAAGTAGCGGGAGAAAATGGGGAGCTGTTTTTT.

The genes are TRBV14 and TRBJ1-1; maybe TRBD1 (5 bases). The germline gives CDR1 SGHDN, CDR2 FVKESK. The CDR3 is 12 amino acids. Trimming shortened V by 6 bases and J by 8 bases, and 13 bases separated the two germline ends. The CDR3 loop is CASSRDSSEAFF. CDR3 DNA sequence: TGTGCCAGCAGTCGGGACTCTAGCGAAGCTTTCTTT.

The chain joins TRBV28 to TRBJ1-2; TRBD1 agrees at 7 bases. The CDR3 length is 12 residues. From germline, CDR1 is MDHEN and CDR2 SYDVKM. J was trimmed by 5 bases and V by 6 bases; bases with no gene match: 3. Here the CDR3 reads CASRDRIYGYTF. Here the CDR3 DNA reads TGTGCCAGCAGGGACAGGATTTATGGCTACACCTTC.

CDR3 DNA sequence: TGTGCCTGGAGTGTTGCGGGTACCGGGGAGCTGTTTTTT. This translates into CAWSVAGTGELFF. V and J are TRBV30 and TRBJ2-2; a weak D match, TRBD2 (5 bases). V dropped 0 bases and J dropped 5 bases, with 7 bases sitting between them. The CDR3 has 13 residues. Germline-derived CDR1 and CDR2 are GTSNPN and SVGIG (reference sequence).

There are a few counts of this clone. This sequence joins TRBV11-3 and TRBJ1-3; D is possibly TRBD1 (5 bases). This CDR3 comprises 18 residues. Trimming took off 1 base at V and 0 bases at J, with 16 bases between the two ends. Germline V gene sequence: CDR1 SGHNT, CDR2 YENEEA. CDR3 region: CASSLGRATGPSGNTIYF. CDR3 DNA: TGTGCCAGCAGCTTAGGAAGGGCCACAGGCCCCTCTGGAAACACCATATATTTT.